A selection of T cell receptor beta chains follows, all from one sample in a study of cytomegalovirus exposure and HLA in healthy donors. Assay used: immunoSEQ multiplex PCR; TCRdb lists only in-frame clones, some missing. The profile covers more than 200,000 clones, with approximately 84% appearing a single time and around 13% taken by the ten largest. Sequenced material: PBMCs. The receptors stem from a young man in good health and CMV-seropositive. Both conserved end residues are part of each CDR3. A D gene is named only where the DNA matches it firmly. Clone size is shown for a subset of rows, as once, few, many or a class of expanded clone.

J: TRBJ1-4; size: few; V: TRBV7-6; D: TRBD1; DNA: TGTGCCAGCAGCGGCTCCCGGGACAGGGGTCCTAATGAAAAACTGTTTTTT; CDR3: CASSGSRDRGPNEKLFF
J: TRBJ2-2; size: -; V: TRBV7-2; D: TRBD2; DNA: TGTGCCAGCAGTATGTTGGGGGGGACCAACACCGGGGAGCTGTTTTTT; CDR3: CASSMLGGTNTGELFF
J: TRBJ1-2; size: -; V: TRBV4-1; D: -; DNA: TGCGCCAGCAGCCAAGGCGAGGGGATACACTATGGCTACACCTTC; CDR3: CASSQGEGIHYGYTF
J: TRBJ2-7; size: once; V: TRBV18; D: -; DNA: TGTGCCAGCTCCCCCCCGACAAGCGGTTCGTTCTACGAGCAGTACTTC; CDR3: CASSPPTSGSFYEQYF
J: TRBJ2-5; size: -; V: TRBV5-1; D: -; DNA: TGCGCCAGCAGCGGGACCCAAGAGACCCAGTACTTC; CDR3: CASSGTQETQYF
J: TRBJ2-2; size: -; V: TRBV5-6; D: -; DNA: TGTGCCAGCAGCTTGAGTAAACGGAACACCGGGGAGCTGTTTTTT; CDR3: CASSLSKRNTGELFF
J: TRBJ2-1; size: -; V: TRBV5-1; D: -; DNA: TGCGCCAGCAGCTTCGGGACGTCCGGCAATGAGCAGTTCTTC; CDR3: CASSFGTSGNEQFF
J: TRBJ2-7; size: -; V: TRBV4-2; D: -; DNA: TGTGCCAGCAGCCAAGACCGGGTCAAAACCTACGAGCAGTACTTC; CDR3: CASSQDRVKTYEQYF
J: TRBJ2-7; size: once; V: TRBV7-9; D: -; DNA: TGTGCCAGCAGCTTAGCGGTGAGCTCCTACGAGCAGTACTTC; CDR3: CASSLAVSSYEQYF
J: TRBJ2-7; size: -; V: TRBV9; D: TRBD2; DNA: TGTGCCAGCAGCCCTAGCGGGAGATACGAGCAGTACTTC; CDR3: CASSPSGRYEQYF
J: TRBJ2-5; size: -; V: TRBV30; D: -; DNA: TGTGCCTGGAGCGACAGGTCGGAGACCCAGTACTTC; CDR3: CAWSDRSETQYF
J: TRBJ1-2; size: -; V: TRBV15; D: -; DNA: TGTGCCACCAGCAGCTCGGGAGTCTATGGCTACACCTTC; CDR3: CATSSSGVYGYTF
J: TRBJ2-7; size: few; V: TRBV27; D: -; DNA: TGTGCCAGCAGTTTATCGGGACCAACTTACGAGCAGTACTTC; CDR3: CASSLSGPTYEQYF
J: TRBJ2-1; size: -; V: TRBV6-6; D: -; DNA: TGTGCCAGCACCGAGCGGGCGGGACAGAGATACAATGAGCAGTTCTTC; CDR3: CASTERAGQRYNEQFF
J: TRBJ1-1; size: -; V: TRBV6-1; D: -; DNA: TGTGCCAGCAGTGAAAGAGGGGACACTGAAGCTTTCTTT; CDR3: CASSERGDTEAFF
J: TRBJ1-2; size: -; V: TRBV6-5; D: TRBD1; DNA: TGTGCCAGCAGTTACTCCACCGGGACAGGGTTTGGTGGCTACACCTTC; CDR3: CASSYSTGTGFGGYTF
J: TRBJ1-1; size: -; V: TRBV2; D: TRBD1; DNA: TGTGCCAGCAGCCAAGCACGGGACAGAGAGGAGACTGAAGCTTTCTTT; CDR3: CASSQARDREETEAFF
J: TRBJ2-7; size: once; V: TRBV27; D: TRBD1; DNA: TGTGCCAGCAGTCCAACGACAGGGGGGCACCTATACGAGCAGTACTTC; CDR3: CASSPTTGGHLYEQYF
J: TRBJ1-1; size: -; V: TRBV6-5; D: TRBD1; DNA: TGTGCCAGCAGACAGGACAGGGCAGCGAACACTGAAGCTTTCTTT; CDR3: CASRQDRAANTEAFF
J: TRBJ1-1; size: -; V: TRBV7-2; D: TRBD1; DNA: TGTGCCAGCAGCTTAGCTGGCCCGGGACAGTACACTGAAGCTTTCTTT; CDR3: CASSLAGPGQYTEAFF
J: TRBJ1-2; size: -; V: TRBV9; D: TRBD1; DNA: TGTGCCAGCAGCGTGCTGCCGGGACAGAACTATGGCTACACCTTC; CDR3: CASSVLPGQNYGYTF
J: TRBJ2-1; size: -; V: TRBV27; D: -; DNA: TGTGCCAGCAGCCCGTCCGGGATTCACTACAATGAGCAGTTCTTC; CDR3: CASSPSGIHYNEQFF
J: TRBJ1-2; size: -; V: TRBV7-2; D: -; DNA: TGTGCCAGCAGCTTAGAAAGGTCAAGCTATGGCTACACCTTC; CDR3: CASSLERSSYGYTF
J: TRBJ1-3; size: -; V: TRBV6-1; D: TRBD1; DNA: TGTGCCAGCAGTGCGATCCCGGGACAGGGTTCGGATGGAAACACCATATATTTT; CDR3: CASSAIPGQGSDGNTIYF
J: TRBJ2-2; size: -; V: TRBV7-6; D: -; DNA: TGTGCCAGCAGCTTAGTCGGCCCCGGGGAGCTGTTTTTT; CDR3: CASSLVGPGELFF
J: TRBJ2-5; size: -; V: TRBV19; D: TRBD2; DNA: TGTGCCAGTAGTCCCCCACATAGCGGGAGGCAAGAGACCCAGTACTTC; CDR3: CASSPPHSGRQETQYF
J: TRBJ2-1; size: -; V: TRBV7-2; D: TRBD2; DNA: TGTGCCAGCAGCTTCGGGTGGCTAGCGGCCGACAATGAGCAGTTCTTC; CDR3: CASSFGWLAADNEQFF
J: TRBJ2-3; size: -; V: TRBV6-1; D: TRBD2; DNA: TGTGCCAGCAGTGAAGCGGCTAGCGGGACCCCAGATACGCAGTATTTT; CDR3: CASSEAASGTPDTQYF
J: TRBJ1-1; size: -; V: TRBV4-3; D: -; DNA: TGCGCCAGCAGCCAAGATCAGGTGAACACTGAAGCTTTCTTT; CDR3: CASSQDQVNTEAFF
J: TRBJ2-1; size: -; V: TRBV11-2; D: -; DNA: TGTGCCAGCAGCTTAGGCGCAGAGGCCTCCTACAATGAGCAGTTCTTC; CDR3: CASSLGAEASYNEQFF
J: TRBJ2-1; size: -; V: TRBV15; D: -; DNA: TGTGCCACCAGCAGAGACAGGGTCCCCAATGAGCAGTTCTTC; CDR3: CATSRDRVPNEQFF
J: TRBJ2-3; size: -; V: TRBV29-1; D: TRBD1; DNA: TGCAGCGTTGAAGTGGGACAGGGACCATATACGCAGTATTTT; CDR3: CSVEVGQGPYTQYF
J: TRBJ1-2; size: -; V: TRBV27; D: -; DNA: TGTGCCAGCAGTCCCATGTGGGCAGGGTCTGGCTACACCTTC; CDR3: CASSPMWAGSGYTF
J: TRBJ2-5; size: -; V: TRBV6-7; D: TRBD2; DNA: TGTGCCAGCAGTTACTCGAAGACCCTCCGTGCGGGAGGGGTGGAGACCCAGTACTTC; CDR3: CASSYSKTLRAGGVETQYF
J: TRBJ2-7; size: -; V: TRBV7-8; D: -; DNA: TGTGCCAGCAGCTTATTGGCCAGGGACTACGAGCAGTACTTC; CDR3: CASSLLARDYEQYF
J: TRBJ2-7; size: -; V: TRBV7-2; D: -; DNA: TGTGCCAGCAGCTTAGCGGGGTGGCGGGACCTATACGAGCAGTACTTC; CDR3: CASSLAGWRDLYEQYF
J: TRBJ1-5; size: -; V: TRBV6-5; D: -; DNA: TGTGCCAGCAGCCCCGGGCGGGGGGATCAGCCCCAGCATTTT; CDR3: CASSPGRGDQPQHF
J: TRBJ1-1; size: -; V: TRBV5-6; D: -; DNA: TGTGCCAGCAGCCCGTCCTCTCACGCTGAAGCTTTCTTT; CDR3: CASSPSSHAEAFF
J: TRBJ1-2; size: -; V: TRBV5-1; D: -; DNA: TGCGCCAGCAACTTGGGAGGGACGGACGACTATGGCTACACCTTC; CDR3: CASNLGGTDDYGYTF
J: TRBJ1-2; size: -; V: TRBV6-5; D: TRBD1; DNA: TGTGCCAGCAGTCAAACCCAGGGGGCTCGTTTTGGCTACACCTTC; CDR3: CASSQTQGARFGYTF
J: TRBJ2-2; size: -; V: TRBV19; D: -; DNA: TGTGCCAGTATCAAGCGGAGGAACACCGGGGAGCTGTTTTTT; CDR3: CASIKRRNTGELFF
J: TRBJ1-2; size: -; V: TRBV28; D: -; DNA: TGTGCCAGCAGTTTATCGGGCAGATCTAACTATGGCTACACCTTC; CDR3: CASSLSGRSNYGYTF
J: TRBJ1-2; size: -; V: TRBV28; D: TRBD1; DNA: TGTGCCAGCAGTTTAGTGGGACAGGGGGGGCATGGCTACACCTTC; CDR3: CASSLVGQGGHGYTF
J: TRBJ2-7; size: -; V: TRBV4-2; D: -; DNA: TGTGCCAGCAGCCAAGAACGAGGTTCCCGCTACGAGCAGTACTTC; CDR3: CASSQERGSRYEQYF
J: TRBJ1-1; size: many; V: TRBV15; D: -; DNA: TGTGCCACCAGCAGACCCCGGACATCTCTGAACACTGAAGCTTTCTTT; CDR3: CATSRPRTSLNTEAFF
J: TRBJ2-1; size: -; V: TRBV27; D: TRBD2; DNA: TGTGCCAGCAGCTGGTCGACTAGCGGGAGTTCCTACAATGAGCAGTTCTTC; CDR3: CASSWSTSGSSYNEQFF
J: TRBJ2-7; size: many; V: TRBV5-1; D: -; DNA: TGCGCCAGCAGCCCGATTGACGGTGAAAACTACGAGCAGTACTTC; CDR3: CASSPIDGENYEQYF
J: TRBJ1-2; size: -; V: TRBV2; D: -; DNA: TGTGCCAGCAGTGTGTCAGGGGAGTACACCTTC; CDR3: CASSVSGEYTF
J: TRBJ1-2; size: once; V: TRBV6-4; D: TRBD1; DNA: TGTGCCAGCAGTCCCGGGACAGGGATTAATTGGTATGGCTACACCTTC; CDR3: CASSPGTGINWYGYTF
J: TRBJ1-1; size: -; V: TRBV2; D: -; DNA: TGTGCCAGCAGTGAATCTGGGGTGATGAACACTGAAGCTTTCTTT; CDR3: CASSESGVMNTEAFF
J: TRBJ1-3; size: -; V: TRBV6-1; D: -; DNA: TGTGCCAGCAGTGAATACGGACAGAGCTCTGGAAACACCATATATTTT; CDR3: CASSEYGQSSGNTIYF
J: TRBJ2-7; size: -; V: TRBV6-1; D: TRBD1; DNA: TGTGCCAGCAGTGAAATAAGGACAGGGGGGTATGACGAGCAGTACTTC; CDR3: CASSEIRTGGYDEQYF
J: TRBJ1-1; size: -; V: TRBV5-1; D: -; DNA: TGCGCCAGCACCGGACAGCAGAACACTGAAGCTTTCTTT; CDR3: CASTGQQNTEAFF
J: TRBJ2-7; size: once; V: TRBV6-5; D: -; DNA: TGTGCCAGCAGTTACTCGAGGACAGCCTACGAGCAGTACTTC; CDR3: CASSYSRTAYEQYF
J: TRBJ1-2; size: -; V: TRBV5-4; D: TRBD1; DNA: TGTGCCAGCAGCCTGGGGACAGGGTCGGACTATGGCTACACCTTC; CDR3: CASSLGTGSDYGYTF
J: TRBJ2-3; size: -; V: TRBV11-2; D: -; DNA: TGTGCCAGCAGCCCAAACCCAGTTTCTCTCAACACAGATACGCAGTATTTT; CDR3: CASSPNPVSLNTDTQYF
J: TRBJ2-2; size: once; V: TRBV29-1; D: -; DNA: TGCAGCATGAAGGAGGGGACAGCGAACACCGGGGAGCTGTTTTTT; CDR3: CSMKEGTANTGELFF
J: TRBJ2-7; size: -; V: TRBV11-2; D: TRBD2; DNA: TGTGCCAGCAGCGTTCTAGCGGGAGAAACCTCCGAGCAGTACTTC; CDR3: CASSVLAGETSEQYF